This T cell receptor beta chain is from a study of cytomegalovirus exposure and HLA in healthy donors. Trimming took 2 bases from V and 0 from J; bases not matched to a gene: 13. Germline loops: CDR1 SGHRS, CDR2 YFSETQ. This CDR3 contains 20 residues. Use of 60 Vbeta and 13 Jbeta primers characterized the PCR. Using immunoSEQ multiplex PCR, the repertoire was profiled, and TCRdb retains in-frame clones only, with some absent. The repertoire consists of around 300,000 clones, with around nine tenths occurring once and the leading ten covering 2% to 3%. Study outcomes and limitations: HLA-A and HLA-B allele assignments for most subjects were reportedly predicted accurately using TCR beta sequences.

With respect to this clone: Its antigen is undetermined.

The source is a woman between 18 and 29 years old in good health and CMV-seronegative. The chain has TRBV5-1 and TRBJ2-1; 11 nucleotides match TRBD1. Sequencing was done on a sample of PBMCs. CDR3 sequence (DNA): TGCGCCAGCAGCTTCGATAAAGGACTCGGGACAGGGGGCTCCTACAATGAGCAGTTCTTC. Protein sequence: CASSFDKGLGTGGSYNEQFF.